This T cell receptor (beta chain) was identified during a study of T cell clones after liver transplantation. Remarks on this clone: This sample also contains other DNA sequences that code for the same CDR3.

V lost 4 bases, J lost 0 bases, and 9 bases lay in between. The CDR3 loop spans 14 amino acids. Germline V CDR1 and CDR2: SGHDN, FVKESK. Produced via immunoSEQ multiplex PCR; TCRdb's table is partial and in-frame only. The sample shows fewer than 85,000 clones, 80% of them seen only once. The sample was CD4+ T cells from blood, taken 12 months after liver transplant. This TCR was sampled from a human patient who received a liver transplant. Part of the T cells may come from the graft donor. V gene TRBV14 combines with J gene TRBJ1-1; D unresolved. In DNA form, the CDR3 reads TGTGCCAGCAGCCTCCCGGGGATGAACACTGAAGCTTTCTTT. Encoded protein: CASSLPGMNTEAFF.